This T cell receptor (beta chain) was sequenced during a study of T cell responses to AZD1222 COVID-19 vaccine. With regard to this clone: Its antigen remains unidentified.

Pooling was applied to second doses at about 4 or about 12 weeks. Clones were read by immunoSEQ multiplex PCR, and TCRdb kept only the in-frame ones, dropping some. The sample consists of approximately 140,000 clones, more than 90% of them appearing once. Findings and limits, study-wide: Breadth and depth of Spike-specific TCRs rose after two AZD1222 doses. There were repertoire samples only from the period after the peak T cell response.

The CDR3 runs to 11 residues. The V and J ends lost 7 bases and 13 bases, in that order; junction bases with no gene match: 7. Germline assignment: CDR1 SGHRS and CDR2 YFSETQ. The gene calls are TRBV5-1 and TRBJ2-1; 8 bases align to TRBD2. The specimen comprised peripheral blood, sampled 28 days after the second AZD1222 dose. This TCR was sampled from an adult who received the AZD1222 COVID-19 vaccine. CDR3 nucleotides: TGCGCCAGCCGAAGCGGGAGTGTTCAGTTCTTC. This sequence encodes CASRSGSVQFF. The full variable domain, its missing parts supplied by reference TRBV5-1 and TRBJ2-1, is KAGVTQTPRYLIKTRGQQVTLSCSPISGHRSVSWYQQTPGQGLQFLFEYFSETQRNKGNFPGRFSGRQFSNSRSEMNVSTLELGDSALYLCASRSGSVQFFGPGTRLTVL.